This paragraph reports one T cell receptor (beta chain). Its antigen remains unidentified. Time point specified: blood 2 weeks post-SBRT. As to treatment: 15 Gy SBRT to primary tumor, nephrectomy 4 weeks later. The table came from immunoSEQ multiplex PCR; TCRdb's copy has only in-frame clones and leaves some out. The sample includes around 86,000 clones, 80% to 90% of them seen just once. The data were taken from a study of radiation and T cells in renal cell carcinoma. With 6 bases removed from V and 0 bases from J, the gap between germline ends came to 13 bases. Germline CDR1 LNHDA, CDR2 SQIVND (reference sequence). This CDR3 has 15 amino acids. Notes on the study in general: From baseline, blood top tumor clonotypes peaked at 2 weeks post-radiation.

This TCR came from a woman between 45 and 65 years old with renal cell carcinoma. This sample comprised blood, obtained from a patient whose treatment included radiotherapy and nephrectomy. The rearrangement uses TRBV19 and TRBJ2-3; possibly TRBD1 or TRBD2 for D (7 bases each). CDR3 sequence: CASSRGGLSTDTQYF. In DNA form, the CDR3 reads TGTGCCAGTAGCAGGGGGGGACTTAGCACAGATACGCAGTATTTT.